A selection of T cell receptor beta chains follows, all from one sample in a study of Ad26.COV2.S vaccination and SARS-CoV-2 variants. Sequencing was performed with immunoSEQ multiplex PCR; in TCRdb, only in-frame clones are kept and a portion is missing. The repertoire has 300,000 to 450,000 clones, just over 90% of them found once; the top ten carry 3% to 4%. The sequencing here drew on peripheral blood, taken after recovery from COVID-19. These receptors originate from a human donor who had recovered from COVID-19. Each CDR3 is given without its conserved first and last residue. Clone size is not always given. Where it is, it says once, few, many or a class for expanded clones.

J gene,clone size,V gene,CDR3 protein
TRBJ1-2,.,TRBV6-2/TRBV6-3,ASSYSRGYT
TRBJ1-2,.,TRBV20-1,SARGTEGYT
TRBJ2-7,.,TRBV19,ASTERADRVGAYEQY
TRBJ1-2,once,TRBV30,AWSGFRVANYGYT
TRBJ1-1,.,TRBV5-4,ASSFNRGRLGRTEAF
TRBJ2-1,.,TRBV6-4,ASSDLSRVGAINEQF
TRBJ1-2,.,TRBV3-1/TRBV3-2,ASSQDVYGYT
TRBJ2-3,.,TRBV7-2,ASSLEEWADTQY
TRBJ1-1,.,TRBV11-2,ASSSEGQLNTEAF
TRBJ1-5,.,TRBV10-3,AISERTVSNQPQH
TRBJ2-2,.,TRBV27,ASSLTYGQDGIGELF
TRBJ2-2,once,TRBV5-5,ASSSNPTGGNTGELF
TRBJ2-3,.,TRBV19,ASSEGLSSDTQY
TRBJ1-5,once,TRBV5-3,ARNSDWRVAEINQPQH
TRBJ2-1,.,TRBV4-2,ASSRGGYYNEQF
TRBJ1-2,.,TRBV9,ASSGGSGSGVYT
TRBJ1-3,.,TRBV19,ASGLRTSSGNTIY
TRBJ1-1,.,TRBV10-3,AISEGGGPRGTEAF
TRBJ2-1,.,TRBV21-1,ASSTARGGIGIRVNEQF
TRBJ2-1,.,TRBV7-9,ASSFARRDATDNEQF
TRBJ1-3,.,TRBV5-4,ASSSTGIYGNTIY
TRBJ1-1,.,TRBV10-1,ASSETVGTEAF
TRBJ2-3,.,TRBV12-5,ASGLVGTSGEDTQY
TRBJ2-7,.,TRBV5-6,ASSLGHTEQY
TRBJ1-2,.,TRBV13,ASSLQPHYGYT
TRBJ1-5,.,TRBV7-2,ASSIRGTGEGQPQH
TRBJ2-2,.,TRBV9,ARSVGGGGLSTGELF
TRBJ1-2,.,TRBV11-2,ASSFAGRGAAVYGYT
TRBJ2-7,.,TRBV14,ASSQDWRGFEQY
TRBJ2-7,.,TRBV15,ATSRDFRDRVYEQY
TRBJ2-7,.,TRBV7-9,ASSKPGLAWEQY